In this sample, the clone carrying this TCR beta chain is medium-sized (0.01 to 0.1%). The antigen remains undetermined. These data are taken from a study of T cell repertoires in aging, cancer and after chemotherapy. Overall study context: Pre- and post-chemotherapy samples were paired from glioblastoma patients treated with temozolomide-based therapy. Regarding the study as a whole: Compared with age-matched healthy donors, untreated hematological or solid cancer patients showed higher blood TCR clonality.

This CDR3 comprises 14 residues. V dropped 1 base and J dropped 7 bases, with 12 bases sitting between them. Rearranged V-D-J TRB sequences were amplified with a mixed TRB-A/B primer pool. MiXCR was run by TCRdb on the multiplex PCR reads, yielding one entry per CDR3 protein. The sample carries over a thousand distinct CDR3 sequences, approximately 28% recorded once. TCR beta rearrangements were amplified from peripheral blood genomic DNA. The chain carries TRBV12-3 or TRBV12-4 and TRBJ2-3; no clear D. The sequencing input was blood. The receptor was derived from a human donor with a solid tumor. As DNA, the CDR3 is TGTGCCAGCAGTTTAGGGGCGGACCTTAATACGCAGTATTTT. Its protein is CASSLGADLNTQYF.